The 18 T cell receptor beta chains below come from one sample, sequenced in a study of cytomegalovirus exposure and HLA in healthy donors. This PCR relied on a set of 60 Vbeta primers and 13 Jbeta primers. Only in-frame clones appear in the TCRdb table, and some are missing; sequencing was by immunoSEQ multiplex PCR. This sample has about 110,000 clones, with approximately 70% found just once. Material: PBMCs. The receptors were gathered from a man aged 35 to 55 in good health and CMV-seropositive.

V and J are TRBV5-6 and TRBJ1-5; 7 nucleotides agree with TRBD1. The CDR3 runs to 14 residues. Germline V gene data show CDR1 as SGHDT and CDR2 as YYEEEE. After removal of 4 bases from V and 1 base from J, the junction contained 2 bases not matched to a gene. The CDR3 bases are TGTGCCAGCAGCCAGACAGGGAGCAATCAGCCCCAGCATTTT. It codes for CASSQTGSNQPQHF. Full variable domain (outside the CDR3, taken from reference TRBV5-6 and TRBJ1-5): DAGVTQSPTHLIKTRGQQVTLRCSPKSGHDTVSWYQQALGQGPQFIFQYYEEEERQRGNFPDRFSGHQFPNYSSELNVNALLLGDSALYLCASSQTGSNQPQHFGDGTRLSIL.

This clone was recorded only once. This rearrangement joins TRBV6-1 to TRBJ2-7; D may be TRBD1 (6 bases). V was shortened by 7 bases and J by 0 bases, with 10 bases between the two germline ends. The CDR3 runs 13 residues. Looked up from germline, CDR1 is MNHNS and CDR2 is SASEGT. Here the CDR3 reads CASITDSSYEQYF. The CDR3 DNA sequence: TGTGCCAGCATAACGGACAGCTCCTACGAGCAGTACTTC.

This chain uses TRBV2 with TRBJ2-1, with 10 bases that match TRBD2. The CDR3 is made up of 14 amino acids. The V and J ends lost 8 bases and 3 bases, in that order; junction bases with no gene match: 4. Germline CDR1 is SNHLY and CDR2 is FYNNEI. The chain's CDR3 is CASDSSGSYNEQFF. The CDR3 DNA is TGTGCCAGCGACTCTAGCGGGAGCTACAATGAGCAGTTCTTC. The variable domain in full, with the rest retrieved from reference TRBV2 and TRBJ2-1, is EPEVTQTPSHQVTQMGQEVILRCVPISNHLYFYWYRQILGQKVEFLVSFYNNEISEKSEIFDDQFSVERPDGSNFTLKIRSTKLEDSAMYFCASDSSGSYNEQFFGPGTRLTVL.

V usage is TRBV11-2 and J usage is TRBJ2-2; the match to TRBD2 covers 10 bases. With 2 bases clipped from V and 3 bases from J, the junction kept 9 bases outside the gene matches. The CDR3 extends over 18 amino acids. The germline CDR1 and CDR2 sequences are SGHAT and FQNNGV. CDR3 sequence reads: CASSLTTSGMRHTGELFF. The DNA for the CDR3 is TGTGCCAGCAGCTTAACCACTAGCGGGATGCGGCACACCGGGGAGCTGTTTTTT.

This chain joins TRBV7-3 and TRBJ2-3; D may be TRBD2 (6 bases). Germline V gene lookup returns CDR1 SGHTA and CDR2 FQGTGA. The CDR3 runs to 17 residues. The V end was cut by 4 bases, the J end by 1 base, with 18 bases between. This CDR3 reads CASSSGRGRMGTDTQYF. CDR3 coding DNA: TGTGCCAGCAGCTCCGGACGAGGGAGGATGGGCACAGATACGCAGTATTTT.

Only one count was recorded for this clone. The genes are TRBV30 and TRBJ1-6; no clear D gene. Germline V lookup: CDR1 GTSNPN, CDR2 SVGIG (reference sequence). This CDR3 comprises 14 residues. Between the trimmed V and J ends, which lost 5 bases and 0 bases, there was a span of 8 bases. CDR3 sequence (DNA): TGTGCCTGGGACCCTAGCTCCTATAATTCACCCCTCCACTTT. It yields the protein CAWDPSSYNSPLHF.

The V gene is TRBV6-1, the J gene TRBJ2-3; 13 nucleotides match TRBD2. Germline lookup yields CDR1 MNHNS and CDR2 SASEGT. The CDR3 extends over 18 amino acids. Trimming cost V 4 bases and J 0 bases; bases outside gene matches: 7. CDR3 in DNA: TGTGCCAGCAGTGTTACTAGCGGGAGGGCCCTTAGCACAGATACGCAGTATTTT. Encoded protein: CASSVTSGRALSTDTQYF.

This clone was seen just once. The gene calls are TRBV6-6 and TRBJ1-5, with 8 bases aligning to TRBD1. Germline values: CDR1 MNHNY, CDR2 SVGAGI (reference sequence). With V trimmed by 9 bases and J by 3 bases, 7 bases remained unmatched. The CDR3 runs 14 residues. CDR3 amino acids: CASRQGLLNQPQHF. The CDR3 DNA reads as TGTGCCAGTAGACAGGGGTTACTCAATCAGCCCCAGCATTTT.

This clone was detected only a few times. The chain is built from TRBV11-1 and TRBJ1-2, with D possibly TRBD1 on 5 matching bases. Germline CDR1 SGHAT, CDR2 FQDESV (reference sequence). V lost 4 bases to trimming and J lost 8 bases, with 14 bases between them. CDR3 length equals 13 residues. This chain's CDR3 is CASSSLAGYGYTF. The CDR3 DNA reads TGTGCCAGCAGCTCCCTGGCAGGGTACGGCTACACCTTC.

J is TRBJ2-1 and V is TRBV19; no reliable D call. Trimming removed 4 bases at V and 3 bases at J, with 7 bases between. The CDR3 is made up of 13 amino acids. Per germline, CDR1 LNHDA and CDR2 SQIVND (reference sequence). CDR3 in DNA: TGTGCCAGTAGTAATGCTAACTACAATGAGCAGTTCTTC. Translating gives CASSNANYNEQFF.

This clone was recorded once. This sequence joins TRBV7-2 and TRBJ2-7; D is possibly TRBD1 (6 bases). Deletions cut 5 bases from V and 4 bases from J, with 12 bases between. CDR1 is SGHTA and CDR2 is FQGNSA in the germline V gene. This CDR3 has 13 amino acids. The CDR3 here is CASSPSQGYEQYF. The CDR3 nucleotides are TGTGCCAGCAGCCCATCACAGGGTTACGAGCAGTACTTC.

This clone was seen a handful of times. V is TRBV5-1 and J is TRBJ2-1; 7 bases match TRBD2. Per germline, CDR1 SGHRS and CDR2 YFSETQ. The CDR3 consists of 15 residues. After removal of 7 bases from V and 0 bases from J, the junction contained 7 bases not matched to a gene. The CDR3 spells CASLPSGRSYNEQFF. Here the CDR3 DNA reads TGCGCCAGCCTACCTAGCGGACGCTCCTACAATGAGCAGTTCTTC.

The chain is built from TRBV19 and TRBJ2-1; 8 bases line up with TRBD1. Trimming at V came to 10 bases and at J to 5 bases, leaving 1 base not matched to a gene. Germline V gene lookup returns CDR1 LNHDA and CDR2 SQIVND (reference sequence). The CDR3 is 11 residues long. The DNA for the CDR3 is TGTGCCATGGGACAGGACAATGAGCAGTTCTTC. Encoded protein: CAMGQDNEQFF.

V usage is TRBV9 and J usage is TRBJ2-5; weak D call: TRBD1 (6 bases). This CDR3 region has 16 residues. Looked up from germline, CDR1 is SGDLS and CDR2 is YYNGEE. The V end was cut by 3 bases, the J end by 5 bases, with 20 bases between. The CDR3 reads CASSEMAGAPGETQYF. Here the CDR3 DNA reads TGTGCCAGCAGCGAGATGGCAGGGGCTCCGGGTGAGACCCAGTACTTC.

The V and J genes are TRBV7-2 and TRBJ2-3, with 8 bases identical to TRBD2. Trimming at V came to 1 base and at J to 6 bases, leaving 3 bases not matched to a gene. The CDR3 sequence is 14 residues long. Germline values: CDR1 SGHTA, CDR2 FQGNSA. The CDR3 here is CASSLGGGRDTQYF. Here the CDR3 DNA reads TGTGCCAGCAGCTTAGGTGGCGGGAGGGATACGCAGTATTTT.

The V gene is TRBV30, the J gene TRBJ2-1; D may be TRBD2 (6 bases). The CDR3 is 14 residues long. V gave up 5 bases and J gave up 6 bases, with 17 bases separating them. Germline CDR1 reads GTSNPN; CDR2 reads SVGIG (reference sequence). CDR3 coding DNA: TGTGCCTGGTGCCCCCCGGGAGTGGTCAATGAGCAGTTCTTC. Encoded protein: CAWCPPGVVNEQFF.

Comment on this clone: The junction departs from germline at one end; a sequencing error may be responsible. The genes are TRBV7-9 and TRBJ1-4, with D possibly TRBD1 on 6 matching bases. This CDR3 comprises 14 residues. Germline V lookup: CDR1 SEHNR, CDR2 FQNEAQ (reference sequence). The CDR3: CSSSRDNWNEKLFF. CDR3 coding DNA: TGTTCCAGCAGCCGGGACAACTGGAATGAAAAACTGTTTTTT. The whole variable domain, remainder taken from reference TRBV7-9 and TRBJ1-4, is DTGVSQNPRHKITKRGQNVTFRCDPISEHNRLYWYRQTLGQGPEFLTYFQNEAQLEKSRLLSDRFSAERPKGSFSTLEIQRTEQGDSAMYLCSSSRDNWNEKLFFGSGTQLSVL.

The chain employs TRBV19 and TRBJ2-7; 7 positions agree with TRBD1. J gave up 1 base and V 1 base, and 4 bases lay outside the gene matches. CDR1 and CDR2 from the germline V gene are LNHDA and SQIVND (reference sequence). CDR3 length: 15 residues. The CDR3 protein is CASSIVQGESYEQYF. The CDR3 nucleotides are TGTGCCAGTAGTATAGTTCAGGGGGAATCCTACGAGCAGTACTTC.